This T cell receptor beta chain came from a study of CD8 T cells in ankylosing spondylitis. Study observations and caveats: A number of the motif variants had already been described in reactive arthritis synovial fluid and blood.

Ten or more counts support this clonotype. Antigen specificity is unknown. TCRdb reanalysed the 5' RACE reads using MiXCR and keeps one entry per CDR3 protein. Altogether under 55,000 distinct CDR3 sequences are present, 6.5% to 8% being singletons, with the ten largest covering 8% to 9.5%. CDR1 is SGHRS and CDR2 is YFSETQ in the germline V gene. This CDR3 contains 15 residues. V dropped 4 bases and J dropped 6; count of bases not matched to a gene: 9. V is TRBV5-1 and J is TRBJ2-2; TRBD2 agrees at 7 bases. The sequence came from a female donor with ankylosing spondylitis or in good health (not recorded which). The sample taken for sequencing was blood, either unsorted or a sorted T cell fraction (not recorded which). The CDR3 spells CASSMVTSMPGELFF. The CDR3 bases are TGCGCCAGCAGCATGGTGACTAGCATGCCCGGGGAGCTGTTTTTT.